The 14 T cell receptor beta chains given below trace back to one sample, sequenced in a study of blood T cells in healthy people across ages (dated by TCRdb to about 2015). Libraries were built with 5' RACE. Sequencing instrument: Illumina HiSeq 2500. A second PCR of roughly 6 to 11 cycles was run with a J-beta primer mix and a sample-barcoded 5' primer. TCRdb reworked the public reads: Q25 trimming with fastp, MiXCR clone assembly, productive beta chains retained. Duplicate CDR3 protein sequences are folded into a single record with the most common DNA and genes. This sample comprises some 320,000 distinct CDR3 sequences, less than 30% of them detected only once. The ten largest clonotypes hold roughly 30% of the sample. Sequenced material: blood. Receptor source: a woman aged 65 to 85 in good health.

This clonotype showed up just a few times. CDR3 sequence reads: CASSFTHSDSPLHF. In DNA, the CDR3 is TGTGCCAGCAGTTTTACCCACAGCGATTCACCCCTCCACTTT. The genes are TRBV2 and TRBJ1-6; D is unresolved. The germline gives CDR1 SNHLY, CDR2 FYNNEI. This CDR3 is built from 14 residues. The V gene lost 5 bases and the J gene lost 8 bases, with 13 bases spanning the gap.

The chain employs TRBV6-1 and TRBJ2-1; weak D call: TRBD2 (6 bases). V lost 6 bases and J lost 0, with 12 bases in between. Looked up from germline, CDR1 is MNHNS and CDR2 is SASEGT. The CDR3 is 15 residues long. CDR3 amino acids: CASRREFSSYNEQFF. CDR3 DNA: TGTGCCAGCAGACGGGAGTTCAGCTCCTACAATGAGCAGTTCTTC.

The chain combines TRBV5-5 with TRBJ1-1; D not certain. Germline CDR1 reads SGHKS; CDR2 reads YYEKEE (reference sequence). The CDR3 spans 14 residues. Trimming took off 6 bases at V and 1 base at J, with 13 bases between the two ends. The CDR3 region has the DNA TGTGCCAGCACCCTGGACCTCGCGAACACTGAAGCTTTCTTT. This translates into CASTLDLANTEAFF.

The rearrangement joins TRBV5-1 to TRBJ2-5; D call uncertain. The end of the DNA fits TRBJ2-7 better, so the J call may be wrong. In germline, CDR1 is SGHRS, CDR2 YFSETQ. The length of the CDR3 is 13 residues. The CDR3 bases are TGCGCCAGCAGCTTGGTAGGGTTGAGCGAGCAGTACTTC. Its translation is CASSLVGLSEQYF.

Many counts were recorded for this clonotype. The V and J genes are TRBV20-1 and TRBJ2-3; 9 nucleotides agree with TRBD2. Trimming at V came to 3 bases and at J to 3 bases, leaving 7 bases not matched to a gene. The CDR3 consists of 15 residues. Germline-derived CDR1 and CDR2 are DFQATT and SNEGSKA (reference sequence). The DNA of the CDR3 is TGCAGTGCTAGCATAGCGGGAGTTGGAACAGATACGCAGTATTTT. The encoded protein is CSASIAGVGTDTQYF.

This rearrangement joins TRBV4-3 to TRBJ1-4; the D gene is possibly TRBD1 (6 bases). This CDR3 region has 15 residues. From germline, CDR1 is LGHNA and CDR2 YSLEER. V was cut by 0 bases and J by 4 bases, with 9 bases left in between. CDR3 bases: TGCGCCAGCAGCCAAGATGGACAGTATAATGAAAAACTGTTTTTT. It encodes CASSQDGQYNEKLFF.

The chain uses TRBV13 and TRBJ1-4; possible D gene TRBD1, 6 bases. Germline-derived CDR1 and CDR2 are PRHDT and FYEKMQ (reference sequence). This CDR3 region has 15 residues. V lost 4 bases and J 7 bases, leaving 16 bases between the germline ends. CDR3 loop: CASSSWTARGEKLFF. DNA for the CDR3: TGTGCCAGCAGCTCCTGGACAGCCCGGGGTGAAAAACTGTTTTTT.

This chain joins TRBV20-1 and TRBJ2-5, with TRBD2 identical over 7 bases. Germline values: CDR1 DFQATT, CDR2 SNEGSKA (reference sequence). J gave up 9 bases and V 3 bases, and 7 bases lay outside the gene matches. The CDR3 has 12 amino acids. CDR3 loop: CSARAGTKSQYF. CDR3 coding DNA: TGCAGTGCTAGGGCAGGGACTAAATCCCAGTACTTC.

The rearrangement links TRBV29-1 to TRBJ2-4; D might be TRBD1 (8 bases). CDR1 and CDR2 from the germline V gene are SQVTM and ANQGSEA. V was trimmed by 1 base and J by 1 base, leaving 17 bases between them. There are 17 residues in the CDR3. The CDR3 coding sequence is TGCAGCGTTGAAGGTAGTGGGGGGGACAGGGCCAAAAACATTCAGTACTTC. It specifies CSVEGSGGDRAKNIQYF.

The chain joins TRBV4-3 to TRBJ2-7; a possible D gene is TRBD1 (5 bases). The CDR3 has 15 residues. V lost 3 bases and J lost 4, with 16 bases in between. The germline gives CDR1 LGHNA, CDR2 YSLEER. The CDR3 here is CASSHRVGAVYEQYF. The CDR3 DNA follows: TGCGCCAGCAGCCACAGGGTTGGGGCGGTGTACGAGCAGTACTTC.

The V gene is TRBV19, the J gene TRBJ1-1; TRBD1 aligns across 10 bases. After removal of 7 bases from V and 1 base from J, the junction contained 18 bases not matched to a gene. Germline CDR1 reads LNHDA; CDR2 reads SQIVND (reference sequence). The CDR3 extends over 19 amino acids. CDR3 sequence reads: CASKPTGQGLPGRNTEAFF. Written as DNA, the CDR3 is TGTGCCAGTAAACCGACGGGACAGGGGCTTCCCGGACGGAACACTGAAGCTTTCTTT. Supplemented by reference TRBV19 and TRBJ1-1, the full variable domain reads DGGITQSPKYLFRKEGQNVTLSCEQNLNHDAMYWYRQDPGQGLRLIYYSQIVNDFQKGDIAEGYSVSREKKESFPLTVTSAQKNPTAFYLCASKPTGQGLPGRNTEAFFGQGTRLTVV.

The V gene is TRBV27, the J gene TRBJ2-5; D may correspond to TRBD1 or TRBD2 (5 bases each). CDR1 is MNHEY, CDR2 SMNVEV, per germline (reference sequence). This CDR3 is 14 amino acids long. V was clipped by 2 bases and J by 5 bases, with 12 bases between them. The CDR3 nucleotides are TGTGCCAGCAGTTTACGCAGAGGGGCGGAGACCCAGTACTTC. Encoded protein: CASSLRRGAETQYF.

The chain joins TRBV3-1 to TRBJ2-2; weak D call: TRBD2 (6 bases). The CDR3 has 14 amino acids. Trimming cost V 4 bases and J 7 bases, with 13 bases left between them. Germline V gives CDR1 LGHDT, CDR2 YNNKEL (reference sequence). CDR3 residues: CASSLLRGGGELFF. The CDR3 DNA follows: TGTGCCAGCAGCCTTTTGCGGGGTGGCGGGGAGCTGTTTTTT.

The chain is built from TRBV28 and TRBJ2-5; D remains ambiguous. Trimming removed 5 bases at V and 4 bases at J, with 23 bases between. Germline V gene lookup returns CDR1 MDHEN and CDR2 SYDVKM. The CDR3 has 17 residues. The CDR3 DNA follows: TGTGCCAGCAGTCATATTGCCATGGGTCGTGGGCCAGAGACCCAGTACTTC. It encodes CASSHIAMGRGPETQYF.